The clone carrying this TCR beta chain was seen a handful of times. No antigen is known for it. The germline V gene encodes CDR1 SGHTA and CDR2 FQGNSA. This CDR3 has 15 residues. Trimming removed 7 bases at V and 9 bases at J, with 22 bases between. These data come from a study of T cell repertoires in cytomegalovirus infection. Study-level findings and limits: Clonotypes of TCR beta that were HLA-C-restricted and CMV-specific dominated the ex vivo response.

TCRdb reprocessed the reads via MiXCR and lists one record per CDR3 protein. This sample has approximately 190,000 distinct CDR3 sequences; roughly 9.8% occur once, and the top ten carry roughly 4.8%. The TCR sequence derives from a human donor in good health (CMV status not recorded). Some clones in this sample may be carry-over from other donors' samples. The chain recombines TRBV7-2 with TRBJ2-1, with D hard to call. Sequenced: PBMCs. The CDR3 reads CASTPASVNLGEQFF. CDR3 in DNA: TGTGCCAGCACCCCAGCCTCGGTCAACCTAGGTGAGCAGTTCTTC.